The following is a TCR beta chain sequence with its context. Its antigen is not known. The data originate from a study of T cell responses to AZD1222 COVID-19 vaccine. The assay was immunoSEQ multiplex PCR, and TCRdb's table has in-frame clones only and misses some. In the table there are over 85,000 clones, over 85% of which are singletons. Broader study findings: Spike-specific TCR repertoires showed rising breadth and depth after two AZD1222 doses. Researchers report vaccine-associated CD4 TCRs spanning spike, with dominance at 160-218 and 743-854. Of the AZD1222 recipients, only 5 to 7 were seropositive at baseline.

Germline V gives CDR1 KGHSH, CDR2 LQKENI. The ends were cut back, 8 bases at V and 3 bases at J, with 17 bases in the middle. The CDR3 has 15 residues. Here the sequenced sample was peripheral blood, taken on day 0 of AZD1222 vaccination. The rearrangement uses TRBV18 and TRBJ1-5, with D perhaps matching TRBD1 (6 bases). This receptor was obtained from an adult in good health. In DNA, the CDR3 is TGTGCCAGCCACGGGGGCACCCTCAACAATCAGCCCCAGCATTTT. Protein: CASHGGTLNNQPQHF.